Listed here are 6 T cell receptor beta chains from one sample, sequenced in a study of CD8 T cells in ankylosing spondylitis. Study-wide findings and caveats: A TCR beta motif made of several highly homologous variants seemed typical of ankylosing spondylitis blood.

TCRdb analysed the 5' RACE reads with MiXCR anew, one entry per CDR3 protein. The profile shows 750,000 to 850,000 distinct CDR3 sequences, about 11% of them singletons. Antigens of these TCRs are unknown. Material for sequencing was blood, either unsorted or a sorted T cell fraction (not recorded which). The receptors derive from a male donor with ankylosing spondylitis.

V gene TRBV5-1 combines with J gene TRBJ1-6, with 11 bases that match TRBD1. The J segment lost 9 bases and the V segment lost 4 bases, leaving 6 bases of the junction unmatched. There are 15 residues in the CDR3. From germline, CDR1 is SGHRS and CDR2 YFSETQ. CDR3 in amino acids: CASSKLGQGGSPLHF. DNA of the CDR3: TGCGCCAGCAGCAAACTGGGACAGGGGGGTTCACCCCTCCACTTT.

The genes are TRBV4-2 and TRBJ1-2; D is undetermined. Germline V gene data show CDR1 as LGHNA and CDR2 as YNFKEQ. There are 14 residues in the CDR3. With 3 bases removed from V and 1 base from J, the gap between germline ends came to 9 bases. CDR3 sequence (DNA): TGTGCCAGCAGCCAGGGTCTCCTTAACTATGGCTACACCTTC. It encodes CASSQGLLNYGYTF.

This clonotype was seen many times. CDR3: CSVGLVYYEQYF. DNA of the CDR3: TGCAGCGTGGGACTAGTTTACTACGAGCAGTACTTC. The chain is built from TRBV29-1 and TRBJ2-7, with 8 bases aligning to TRBD2. V shed 6 bases and J 3 bases; nucleotides not matched to a gene: 4. This CDR3 is 12 amino acids long. Germline CDR1 and CDR2: SQVTM and ANQGSEA.

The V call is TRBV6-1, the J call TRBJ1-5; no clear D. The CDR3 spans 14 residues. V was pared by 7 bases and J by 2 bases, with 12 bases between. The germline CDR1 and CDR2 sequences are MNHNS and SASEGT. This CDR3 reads CASMWWTGNQPQHF. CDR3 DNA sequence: TGTGCCAGCATGTGGTGGACGGGCAATCAGCCCCAGCATTTT.

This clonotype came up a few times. The CDR3 DNA follows: TGTGCCAGCAGCTTAGCACGGCTAGCGGGAGCAGGAGATACGCAGTATTTT. Protein product: CASSLARLAGAGDTQYF. The genes are TRBV7-2 and TRBJ2-3; 10 nucleotides line up with TRBD2. This CDR3 has 17 amino acids. V was clipped by 0 bases and J by 5 bases; unmatched bases: 8. Germline V lookup: CDR1 SGHTA, CDR2 FQGNSA.

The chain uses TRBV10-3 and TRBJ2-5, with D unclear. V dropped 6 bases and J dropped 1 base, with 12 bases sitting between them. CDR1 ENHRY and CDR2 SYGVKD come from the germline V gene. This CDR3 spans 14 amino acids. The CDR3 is CAISATAFQETQYF. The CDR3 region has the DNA TGTGCCATCAGCGCCACAGCCTTCCAAGAGACCCAGTACTTC.